The T cell receptor (beta chain) under discussion was sequenced for a study of CD8 T cells in Susac syndrome (dated by TCRdb to between 2017 and 2020). Some background on the complete study: The study used repertoire sequencing to test whether antigen drove CD8+ T cell activation and differentiation in Susac syndrome. Overall study outcomes, separate from this receptor: The study acknowledged that relatively few individuals were included in the TCR sequencing and HLA analysis.

Peripheral blood CD8+ and CD4+ T cells from healthy donors, Susac syndrome patients and multiple sclerosis patients were profiled by high-throughput TCR beta sequencing. Treatment-naive patients with stable or active relapsing-remitting disease fulfilling revised McDonald criteria were used as multiple sclerosis controls. Bulk CD8+ and CD4+ T cells were purified magnetically by negative isolation, whereas CD8+ TEMRA cells were enriched by FACS. Blood was drawn into EDTA tubes, processed within 24 hours, and PBMCs were isolated by density gradient centrifugation. PBMCs intended for TCR sequencing were cryopreserved in liquid nitrogen and thawed later in a water bath at 37 degrees C. A purity of at least 90% was achieved for sorted or isolated CD4+, CD8+ and CD8+ TEMRA cells. As concerns this clonotype: Its cognate antigen has yet to be identified. Base-call qualities are not available, and no considerably larger clone is one nucleotide away.

CDR1 and CDR2, looked up from the germline V gene (reference sequence), are DFQATT and SNEGSKA. V drops 6 bases and J drops 6 bases, leaving 20 bases in between. The CDR3 runs 14 residues from the cysteine to the phenylalanine. The sequence is cut down to CDR3 DNA, 42 bases in frame from base 1. RNA was extracted with the RNeasy kit and roughly 0.45 to 1 ug was reverse transcribed using random hexamers. The immunoSEQ multiplex PCR assay, covering 54 Vbeta and 13 Jbeta segments, was used to amplify TCR beta CDR3 regions. PCR amplification bias was corrected using a synthetic template baseline for primer optimization and computational correction. Per the authors' processing: Only productive sequences were kept, with reads annotated to V, D and J genes according to IMGT and analyzed in immunoSEQ Analyzer. Clonality was computed as one minus Shannon entropy normalized by log2 of the number of productive unique sequences. For each patient and control, public and private clones were evaluated among the 100 most prevalent clones. Clones were defined as Susac-specific when absent from the healthy and MS cohorts, from roughly 1,000 published viral clones and from other ImmuneACCESS disease sequences. The public reads were quality trimmed at Q25 with fastp and then assembled into clones with MiXCR by TCRdb, keeping productive beta chains. Rows are unified per CDR3 protein, each entry keeping the most common DNA and genes. The V and J calls follow TCRdb's processing rather than the paper's. The sample yields about 210,000 distinct CDR3 sequences; about 96% were counted once. The ten largest clones add up to roughly 0.09% of the sample.

The sequence derives from a human donor with multiple sclerosis. Recombination linked TRBV20-1 to TRBJ1-2; the D segment cannot be called with confidence. Sequences were obtained from CD4+ T cells from PBMCs. The nucleotides are TGCAGTGCCTCATACTCCCGGGCTCACGATGGCTACACCTTC. Translated, this is CSASYSRAHDGYTF.